This TCR beta chain is from a study of cytomegalovirus exposure and HLA in healthy donors. Points from the study as a whole: It was assumed in the presence/absence analyses that sequencing depth was roughly uniform across donors.

This clone appeared once. Its antigen is still unknown. 60 Vbeta and 13 Jbeta primers were used in PCR. The repertoire was sequenced with immunoSEQ multiplex PCR; TCRdb's copy has only in-frame clones and lacks some. The table shows about 300,000 clones, with about nine tenths occurring only once. From germline, CDR1 is SEHNR and CDR2 FQNEAQ (reference sequence). V shed 5 bases and J 2 bases; nucleotides not matched to a gene: 11. The CDR3 length is 16 residues. This TCR came from a middle-aged man in good health and CMV-seropositive. Sequences were obtained from PBMCs. The chain recombines TRBV7-9 with TRBJ2-7; the match to TRBD1 covers 8 bases. The DNA of the CDR3 is TGTGCCAGCAGCCTAGGGAGGATGACAGGGGCCTACGAGCAGTACTTC. It specifies CASSLGRMTGAYEQYF.